This T cell receptor (beta chain) was sequenced for a study of blood T cell repertoires in COVID-19. The protocol was immunoSEQ multiplex PCR, while the TCRdb copy is restricted to in-frame clones and leaves out a portion. The sample records 250,000 to 350,000 clones, around 88% being singletons. Trimming left V 2 bases short and J 4 bases short, with 15 bases between. The CDR3 consists of 16 residues. From germline, CDR1 is SGHKS and CDR2 YYEKEE (reference sequence). Source material: peripheral blood. The chain joins TRBV5-5 to TRBJ2-2; D may be TRBD1 (6 bases). The sequence derives from a woman aged 45-65 years with acute or convalescent COVID-19. The CDR3 here is CASSLSRGAGTGELFF. CDR3 bases: TGTGCCAGCAGCTTAAGCAGGGGCGCTGGCACCGGGGAGCTGTTTTTT.